These T cell receptor beta chains were read from a single sample in a study of T cells in localized non-small cell lung cancer. Profiled with immunoSEQ multiplex PCR; TCRdb holds only in-frame clones, not every one. The table records some 33,000 clones, roughly 77% of them present only once. The sequencing used peripheral blood, collected before any cancer treatment. These receptors all come from a male donor aged 60 or over with stage III squamous cell lung carcinoma. Both conserved end residues are part of each CDR3. A D gene is named only where the DNA matches it firmly. Expanded clones are given a class, and other clones once, few, many or no size at all.

.	.	TRBJ1-4	TRBV6-6	TGTGCCAGCAGTTCGGGACGGACCGATGAAAAACTGTTTTTT	CASSSGRTDEKLFF
.	.	TRBJ2-1	TRBV11-2	TGTGCCAGCAGCCCTGACATGGGTCATGAGCAGTTCTTC	CASSPDMGHEQFF
TRBD1	once	TRBJ2-1	TRBV5-1	TGCGCCAGCAGCCCGGACGGGACAGGCTACAATGAGCAGTTCTTC	CASSPDGTGYNEQFF
TRBD2	.	TRBJ2-3	TRBV6-5	TGTGCCAGCAGTCCCAGCGGGAGCGGCACAGATACGCAGTATTTT	CASSPSGSGTDTQYF
.	once	TRBJ2-3	TRBV4-2	TGTGCCAGCAGCCGAGACCAGGGTACAGATACGCAGTATTTT	CASSRDQGTDTQYF
TRBD1	.	TRBJ2-3	TRBV27	TGTGCCAGCAGCGAACTCCCCGGGACAGCTAGCACAGATACGCAGTATTTT	CASSELPGTASTDTQYF
.	.	TRBJ2-7	TRBV5-6	TGTGCCAGAGATCTTGAGCAGTACTTC	CARDLEQYF
.	.	TRBJ2-3	TRBV7-2	TGTGCCAGCAGCTTATACGGCGGGGCCACAGATACGCAGTATTTT	CASSLYGGATDTQYF
TRBD1	.	TRBJ2-2	TRBV27	TGTGCCAGCAGGGAAGGACAGGTCGGCACCGGGGAGCTGTTTTTT	CASREGQVGTGELFF
.	.	TRBJ1-1	TRBV29-1	TGCAGCGTTATCCGGGGGGGATCCGGCACTGAAGCTTTCTTT	CSVIRGGSGTEAFF
TRBD1	.	TRBJ1-4	TRBV5-8	TGTGCCAGCAGCTTGGGGGACAGGGACGTGGAAAAACTGTTTTTT	CASSLGDRDVEKLFF
.	.	TRBJ1-2	TRBV6-5	TGTGCCAGCAGGGGGGGCTATGGCTACACCTTC	CASRGGYGYTF
.	.	TRBJ2-3	TRBV5-4	TGTGCCAGCAGCTTTTGGTGGGACAAAAACACGGATACGCAGTATTTT	CASSFWWDKNTDTQYF
.	.	TRBJ2-3	TRBV27	TGTGCCAGCAGGCGAAGTCACCTCGATACGCAGTATTTT	CASRRSHLDTQYF
.	.	TRBJ2-3	TRBV7-8	TGTGCCAGCAGCTTAGCGGCAGTAACAGATACGCAGTATTTT	CASSLAAVTDTQYF
.	few	TRBJ2-1	TRBV14	TGTGCCAGCAGCCCGGGCTTAAGCTCCTACAATGAGCAGTTCTTC	CASSPGLSSYNEQFF
.	.	TRBJ2-2	TRBV18	TGTGCCAGCTCACAAATTCCCACCGGGGAGCTGTTTTTT	CASSQIPTGELFF
TRBD2	.	TRBJ2-5	TRBV5-4	TGTGCCAGCAGTCAGAGGACTAGCGGGGGTCAAGAGACCCAGTACTTC	CASSQRTSGGQETQYF
.	.	TRBJ2-2	TRBV7-2	TGTGCCAGCAGCTTTGGGTTTCAGGGGGGAACCGGGGAGCTGTTTTTT	CASSFGFQGGTGELFF
.	.	TRBJ2-5	TRBV10-2	TGCGCCAGCAGTGAGTCGGGAAGACAAGAGACCCAGTACTTC	CASSESGRQETQYF
.	.	TRBJ2-3	TRBV29-1	TGCAGCGTTGATCAAGATACGCAGTATTTT	CSVDQDTQYF
.	.	TRBJ2-1	TRBV30	TGTGCCTGGTTACCAGGGTACAATGAGCAGTTCTTC	CAWLPGYNEQFF
.	.	TRBJ2-6	TRBV29-1	TGCAGCGTTGTGCTCTTCCGAGGGGCTGGGGCCAACGTCCTGACTTTC	CSVVLFRGAGANVLTF
.	.	TRBJ2-7	TRBV29-1	TGCAGCGTTGCCCGGGACCGATCCTACGAGCAGTACTTC	CSVARDRSYEQYF
.	.	TRBJ1-1	TRBV5-1	TGCGCCAGCAGCTTGGGTGCGGGGTACACTGAAGCTTTCTTT	CASSLGAGYTEAFF
.	.	TRBJ1-5	TRBV29-1	TGCAGCGCTCTGGACGAAGGGCAGCCCCAGCATTTT	CSALDEGQPQHF
TRBD1	.	TRBJ2-7	TRBV11-2	TGTGCCAGCAGCCTACAGGGGTCCTACGAGCAGTACTTC	CASSLQGSYEQYF
.	.	TRBJ1-2	TRBV7-2	TGTGCCAGCAGCTTAGGGGTGGGTGCGGGTGGCCCCCTCTATGGCTACACCTTC	CASSLGVGAGGPLYGYTF
.	.	TRBJ2-1	TRBV5-1	TGCGCCAGCAGAGGGGACGGCAATGAGCAGTTCTTC	CASRGDGNEQFF